This TCR beta chain was sequenced during a study of beta chain features in type 1 diabetes. The CDR3 spans 15 residues. Regarding this clone: Its antigen is still unknown.

Study findings and constraints: TCRB CDR3s from Type 1 diabetes patients were moderately but significantly shorter in all four CD4+ subsets.

Sequencing targeted expressed TCRB transcripts, as all isolated RNA had been reverse transcribed. There were 3 million to 4 million reads on average in the naive, central memory and regulatory T cell samples. Repertoires were generated with immunoSEQ multiplex PCR, while TCRdb's copy carries only in-frame clones and drops some. This table has hundreds of thousands of clones, 10% to 15% appearing once. Sequenced material: naive CD4+ T cells from blood. The chain links TRBV1 to TRBJ2-1; the DNA was not used to check the table's D call, TRBD1. TRBV1 is listed as a pseudogene. This receptor was taken from a man between 18 and 35 years old with type 1 diabetes. CDR3 sequence (DNA): TGCACCAGCAGCCATTGGGGCCAGGAAGGAAATGAGCAGTTCTTC. Protein sequence: CTSSHWGQEGNEQFF.